A selection of T cell receptor beta chains follows, all from one sample in a study of PD-1 blockade in classical Hodgkin lymphoma. This table comes from immunoSEQ multiplex PCR, and its TCRdb copy is limited to in-frame clones, with some not included. Of tens of thousands of clones detected, 87% appear once; the ten largest clones hold approximately 8.4%. The sample was peripheral blood mononuclear cells (PBMCs), taken before the fourth cycle of nivolumab. Receptor source: a human donor with classical Hodgkin lymphoma. The CDR3 runs from the conserved cysteine through the conserved F or W. Each record gives: CDR3 DNA, CDR3 protein, D gene, clone size, V gene, J gene. D genes are given only for firm matches. Part of the rows lack a size; the others show once, few, many or a class for expanded clones.

CDR3nt: TGTGCCGCTGGGGCCTACGAGCAGTACTTC; CDR3aa: CAAGAYEQYF; d_gene: NA; abundance: NA; v_gene: TRBV27; j_gene: TRBJ2-7
CDR3nt: TGTGCCTGGAAGCTCGGGCAGTGGAACACTGAAGCTTTCTTT; CDR3aa: CAWKLGQWNTEAFF; d_gene: NA; abundance: NA; v_gene: TRBV30; j_gene: TRBJ1-1
CDR3nt: TGTGCCAGCAGCGTGAGGACCAATTCACCCCTCCACTTT; CDR3aa: CASSVRTNSPLHF; d_gene: NA; abundance: NA; v_gene: TRBV9; j_gene: TRBJ1-6
CDR3nt: TGTGCCAGCAGTTGGGCTCCCGGGACTGCCTACTACGAGCAGTACTTC; CDR3aa: CASSWAPGTAYYEQYF; d_gene: NA; abundance: NA; v_gene: TRBV2; j_gene: TRBJ2-7
CDR3nt: TGCGCCAGCAGCTTGGCAGGGGGGCCCCCTAATGAAAAACTGTTTTTT; CDR3aa: CASSLAGGPPNEKLFF; d_gene: TRBD1; abundance: NA; v_gene: TRBV5-1; j_gene: TRBJ1-4
CDR3nt: TGTGCCAGCAGCGTAGCTACGGGACAGGGGGCTTCTTGGGAGACCCAGTACTTC; CDR3aa: CASSVATGQGASWETQYF; d_gene: TRBD1; abundance: once; v_gene: TRBV9; j_gene: TRBJ2-5
CDR3nt: TGTGCCAGCAGCCGGCAGGCGGCCGCTAGGGATTCACCCCTCCACTTT; CDR3aa: CASSRQAAARDSPLHF; d_gene: NA; abundance: NA; v_gene: TRBV4-2; j_gene: TRBJ1-6
CDR3nt: TGCGCCAGCAGTCCTATGCCGGCTGGGGCCAACGTCCTGACTTTC; CDR3aa: CASSPMPAGANVLTF; d_gene: NA; abundance: NA; v_gene: TRBV5-1; j_gene: TRBJ2-6
CDR3nt: TGTGCCAGCAGCTTGGAGGGACAGGGGGTTTACGAGCAGTACTTC; CDR3aa: CASSLEGQGVYEQYF; d_gene: TRBD1; abundance: NA; v_gene: TRBV5-4; j_gene: TRBJ2-7
CDR3nt: TGCGCCAGCAGCAGACAGAGCTCCTACGAGCAGTACTTC; CDR3aa: CASSRQSSYEQYF; d_gene: NA; abundance: NA; v_gene: TRBV10-1; j_gene: TRBJ2-7
CDR3nt: TGCGCCAGCAGCCTTACACTAGATACGCAGTATTTT; CDR3aa: CASSLTLDTQYF; d_gene: NA; abundance: NA; v_gene: TRBV5-1; j_gene: TRBJ2-3
CDR3nt: TGTGCCAGCAGTGACTTGACTAGTAACTACGAGCAGTACTTC; CDR3aa: CASSDLTSNYEQYF; d_gene: NA; abundance: NA; v_gene: TRBV2; j_gene: TRBJ2-7
CDR3nt: TGTGCCTGGAGTAATGGCCTTACAAATGAGCAGTTCTTC; CDR3aa: CAWSNGLTNEQFF; d_gene: NA; abundance: once; v_gene: TRBV30; j_gene: TRBJ2-1
CDR3nt: TGCGCCAGCAGCTTGGAGTCCGGACAGGGCTCCTACGAGCAGTACTTC; CDR3aa: CASSLESGQGSYEQYF; d_gene: TRBD1; abundance: NA; v_gene: TRBV5-1; j_gene: TRBJ2-7
CDR3nt: TGCGCCAGCAGTGAATCTGGGGGGAACACTGAAGCTTTCTTT; CDR3aa: CASSESGGNTEAFF; d_gene: NA; abundance: NA; v_gene: TRBV10-2; j_gene: TRBJ1-1
CDR3nt: TGCGCCAGCAGCTTGTCGACTAGCGGGGGCGACTCCTACGAGCAGTACTTC; CDR3aa: CASSLSTSGGDSYEQYF; d_gene: TRBD2; abundance: NA; v_gene: TRBV5-1; j_gene: TRBJ2-7
CDR3nt: TGTGCCAGCAGTGGGCCTATGAACACTGAAGCTTTCTTT; CDR3aa: CASSGPMNTEAFF; d_gene: NA; abundance: once; v_gene: TRBV6-6; j_gene: TRBJ1-1
CDR3nt: TGCGCCAGCGGAACGTGGGGTAGTGGGGCCAACGTCCTGACTTTC; CDR3aa: CASGTWGSGANVLTF; d_gene: NA; abundance: NA; v_gene: TRBV5-1; j_gene: TRBJ2-6
CDR3nt: TGTGCCAGCAGTTTAGCTGGACACCGGGCTGGCACTGAAGCTTTCTTT; CDR3aa: CASSLAGHRAGTEAFF; d_gene: NA; abundance: NA; v_gene: TRBV28; j_gene: TRBJ1-1
CDR3nt: TGTGCCAGCAGCTTCCGGCAGGGGTGGTACGAGCAGTACTTC; CDR3aa: CASSFRQGWYEQYF; d_gene: NA; abundance: few; v_gene: TRBV7-8; j_gene: TRBJ2-7
CDR3nt: TGTGCCAGCAGCGCTAGCGGCGGTGGTGCGAACATTCAGTACTTC; CDR3aa: CASSASGGGANIQYF; d_gene: TRBD2; abundance: NA; v_gene: TRBV2; j_gene: TRBJ2-4
CDR3nt: TGCGCCAGCAGCCAAGCGGCAGCTTTTTCCTACGAGCAGTACTTC; CDR3aa: CASSQAAAFSYEQYF; d_gene: NA; abundance: NA; v_gene: TRBV4-1; j_gene: TRBJ2-7
CDR3nt: TGTGCCTGGAAAAGAGGGACAGGAGCTTTCTTT; CDR3aa: CAWKRGTGAFF; d_gene: TRBD1; abundance: NA; v_gene: TRBV30; j_gene: TRBJ1-1
CDR3nt: TGTGCCAGCAGCTTCTCTGCGGGGCACTTTTACAATGAGCAGTTCTTC; CDR3aa: CASSFSAGHFYNEQFF; d_gene: NA; abundance: NA; v_gene: TRBV11-1; j_gene: TRBJ2-1
CDR3nt: TGTGCCAGCAACCAACTAGGGGGACTAGCGGTCTACGAGCAGTACTTC; CDR3aa: CASNQLGGLAVYEQYF; d_gene: TRBD2; abundance: few; v_gene: TRBV11-2; j_gene: TRBJ2-7
CDR3nt: TGTGCCAGTAGTATAGCCATCGACAGGGGACGACTAGCCAAAAACATTCAGTACTTC; CDR3aa: CASSIAIDRGRLAKNIQYF; d_gene: TRBD1; abundance: once; v_gene: TRBV19; j_gene: TRBJ2-4
CDR3nt: TGTGCCACCAGCAGGGGCAGGGAGACCTACGAGCAGTACTTC; CDR3aa: CATSRGRETYEQYF; d_gene: NA; abundance: once; v_gene: TRBV15; j_gene: TRBJ2-7
CDR3nt: TGCGCCAGCAGCGCCGACGGACCGCCGACAGATACGCAGTATTTT; CDR3aa: CASSADGPPTDTQYF; d_gene: NA; abundance: NA; v_gene: TRBV5-1; j_gene: TRBJ2-3
CDR3nt: TGCGCCAGCAGCAATGACAGGGAATCCTCCTACGAGCAGTACTTC; CDR3aa: CASSNDRESSYEQYF; d_gene: TRBD1; abundance: once; v_gene: TRBV10-1; j_gene: TRBJ2-7
CDR3nt: TGTGCCAGCAGTTTTGGGATGGGTTGGCCCCAGCATTTT; CDR3aa: CASSFGMGWPQHF; d_gene: NA; abundance: NA; v_gene: TRBV27; j_gene: TRBJ1-5
CDR3nt: TGTGCCAGCAGTTACTCGGGACAGGGATATGGAAACACCATATATTTT; CDR3aa: CASSYSGQGYGNTIYF; d_gene: TRBD1; abundance: NA; v_gene: TRBV6-5; j_gene: TRBJ1-3